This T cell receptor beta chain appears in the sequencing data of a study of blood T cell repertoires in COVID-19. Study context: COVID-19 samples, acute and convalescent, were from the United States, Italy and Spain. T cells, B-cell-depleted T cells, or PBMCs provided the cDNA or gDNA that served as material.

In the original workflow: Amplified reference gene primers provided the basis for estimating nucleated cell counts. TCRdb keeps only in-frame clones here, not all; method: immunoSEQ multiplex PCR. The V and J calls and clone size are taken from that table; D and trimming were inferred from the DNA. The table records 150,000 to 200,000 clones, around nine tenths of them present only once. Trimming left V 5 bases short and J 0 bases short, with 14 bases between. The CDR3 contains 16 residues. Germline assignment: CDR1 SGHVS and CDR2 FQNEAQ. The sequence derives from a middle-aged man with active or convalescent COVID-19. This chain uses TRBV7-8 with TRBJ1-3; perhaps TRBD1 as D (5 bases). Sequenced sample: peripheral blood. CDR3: CASSLRVDNSGNTIYF. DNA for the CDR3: TGTGCCAGCAGCCTCAGGGTGGACAACTCTGGAAACACCATATATTTT. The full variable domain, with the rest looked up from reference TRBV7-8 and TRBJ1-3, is GAGVSQSPRYKVAKRGQDVALRCDPISGHVSLFWYQQALGQGPEFLTYFQNEAQLDKSGLPSDRFFAERPEGSVSTLKIQRTQQEDSAVYLCASSLRVDNSGNTIYFGEGSWLTVV.